This T cell receptor (beta chain) stems from a study of blood T cell repertoires in COVID-19. This table comes from immunoSEQ multiplex PCR, and its TCRdb copy is limited to in-frame clones, with some not included. The sample lists under 300,000 clones; 84% were seen once. CDR3 size: 14 residues. CDR1 and CDR2 (germline): MDHEN, SYDVKM. V lost 4 bases, J lost 6 bases, and 13 bases lay in between. The sample consisted of peripheral blood. V and J are TRBV28 and TRBJ1-5; possibly TRBD1 for D (6 bases). The source of this sequence is a woman between 35 and 50 years old who had recovered from COVID-19. CDR3 nucleotides: TGTGCCAGCAGTTCCGGGACACAAGGTCAGCCCCAGCATTTT. This codes for CASSSGTQGQPQHF.